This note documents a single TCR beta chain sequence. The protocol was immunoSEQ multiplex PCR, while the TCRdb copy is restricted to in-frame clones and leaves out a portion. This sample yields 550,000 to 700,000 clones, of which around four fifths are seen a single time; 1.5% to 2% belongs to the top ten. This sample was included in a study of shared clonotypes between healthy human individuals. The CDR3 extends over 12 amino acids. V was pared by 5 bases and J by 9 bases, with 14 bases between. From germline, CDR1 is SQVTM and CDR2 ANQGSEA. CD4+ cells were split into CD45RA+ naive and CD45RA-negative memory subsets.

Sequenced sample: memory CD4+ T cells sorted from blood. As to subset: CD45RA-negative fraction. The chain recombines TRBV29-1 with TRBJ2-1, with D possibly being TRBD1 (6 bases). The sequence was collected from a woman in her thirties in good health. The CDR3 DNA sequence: TGCAGCGTTCAAATCAGGGGATCTGAGCAGTTCTTC. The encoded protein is CSVQIRGSEQFF.